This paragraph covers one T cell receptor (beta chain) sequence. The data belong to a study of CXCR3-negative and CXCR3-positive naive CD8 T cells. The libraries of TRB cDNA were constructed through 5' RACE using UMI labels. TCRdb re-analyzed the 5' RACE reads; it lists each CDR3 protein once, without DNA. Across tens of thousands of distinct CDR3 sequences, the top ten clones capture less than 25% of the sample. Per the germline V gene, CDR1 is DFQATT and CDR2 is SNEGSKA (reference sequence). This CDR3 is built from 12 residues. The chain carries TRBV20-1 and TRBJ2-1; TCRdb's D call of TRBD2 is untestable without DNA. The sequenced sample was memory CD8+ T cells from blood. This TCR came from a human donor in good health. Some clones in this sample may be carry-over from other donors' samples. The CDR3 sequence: CSARDRENEQFF.